This TCR beta chain came from a study of human T cells and chemical hapten exposure. Time point noted: patch test 3, about 24 weeks after DPC sensitization. Documented treatment: therapeutic diphenylcyclopropenone sensitization with weekly scalp DPC. Total RNA was extracted from unfractionated whole blood. TCRdb redid the calling of the RACE reads with MiXCR, one entry per CDR3 protein. The data contain roughly 38,000 distinct CDR3 sequences, over 7.5% of them singletons. This receptor was taken from a man aged 45 to 65 with alopecia areata. Some clones in this sample may be carry-over from other donors' samples. This material consisted of whole blood, taken in connection with sensitization to the hapten diphenylcyclopropenone (DPC).

The CDR3 nucleotides are TGTGCCAGCAGTTTATTCACCGGGACAGGGCCGTATGGCTACACCTTC. Its translation: CASSLFTGTGPYGYTF. The J gene is TRBJ1-2, the V gene TRBV28, with 9 bases fitting TRBD1. This CDR3 is 16 amino acids long. Germline-derived CDR1 and CDR2 are MDHEN and SYDVKM. Trimming took 1 base from V and 5 from J; bases not matched to a gene: 8.